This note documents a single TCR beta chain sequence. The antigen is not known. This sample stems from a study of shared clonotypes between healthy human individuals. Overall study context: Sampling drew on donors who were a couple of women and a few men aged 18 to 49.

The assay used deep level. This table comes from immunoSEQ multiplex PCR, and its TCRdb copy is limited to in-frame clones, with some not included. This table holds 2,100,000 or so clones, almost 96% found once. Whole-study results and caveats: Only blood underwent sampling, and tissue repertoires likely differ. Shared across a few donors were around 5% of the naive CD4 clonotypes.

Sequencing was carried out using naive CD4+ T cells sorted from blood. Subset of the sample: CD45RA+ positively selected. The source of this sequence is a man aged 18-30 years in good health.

Here the CDR3 DNA reads TGCGCCAGCAGCTTGACCCCTTCCAGGGGGGGTAGCAATCAGCCCCAGCATTTT. It translates to CASSLTPSRGGSNQPQHF. The chain joins TRBV5-1 to TRBJ1-5; 7 positions agree with TRBD1. Germline V gene lookup returns CDR1 SGHRS and CDR2 YFSETQ. V lost 1 base and J lost 0; bases outside the gene matches: 10. This CDR3 contains 18 residues.